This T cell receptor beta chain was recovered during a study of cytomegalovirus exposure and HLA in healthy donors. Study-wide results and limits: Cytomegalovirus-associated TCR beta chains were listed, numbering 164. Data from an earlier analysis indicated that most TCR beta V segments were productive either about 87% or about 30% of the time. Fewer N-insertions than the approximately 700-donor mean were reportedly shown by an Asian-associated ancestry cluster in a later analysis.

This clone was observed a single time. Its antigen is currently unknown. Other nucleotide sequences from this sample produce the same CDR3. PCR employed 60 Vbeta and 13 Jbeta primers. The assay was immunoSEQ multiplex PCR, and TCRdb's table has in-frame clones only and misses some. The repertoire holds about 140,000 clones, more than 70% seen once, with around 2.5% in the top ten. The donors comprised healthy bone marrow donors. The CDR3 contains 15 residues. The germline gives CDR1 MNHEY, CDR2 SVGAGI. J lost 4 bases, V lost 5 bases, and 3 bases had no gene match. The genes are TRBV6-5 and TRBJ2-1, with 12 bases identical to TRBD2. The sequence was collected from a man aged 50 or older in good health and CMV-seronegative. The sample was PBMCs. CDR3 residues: CASSLTSGSYNEQFF. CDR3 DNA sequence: TGTGCCAGCAGTCTGACTAGCGGGAGTTACAATGAGCAGTTCTTC.